This TCR beta chain was recovered during a study of T cells after yellow fever vaccination. About the research overall: The authors prepared low-cell-number fractions using SMART-Seq v4 Ultra Low Input.

TCRdb redid the calling of the 5' RACE reads with MiXCR, one entry per CDR3 protein. Here the sample spans about 20,000 distinct CDR3 sequences, 5.2% being singletons. The CDR3 is made up of 17 amino acids. Germline V lookup: CDR1 LNHNV, CDR2 YYDKDF (reference sequence). The junction had 9 bases not matched to a gene; V was cut back by 0 bases and J by 1 base. This clonotype was found many times. Sequenced here: PBMCs, either bulk or a sorted T-cell subset (CD4+, CD8+, memory, or dextramer-sorted; not recorded which), sampled roughly 45 days after the first yellow fever vaccination. The rearrangement joins TRBV15 to TRBJ2-7; 7 bases are a match to TRBD2. This clonotype originated in a man aged 18 to 29 who received the YFV17D yellow fever vaccine. CDR3 region: CATSRDLAGDGSYEQYV. CDR3 nucleotides: TGTGCCACCAGCAGAGATCTGGCGGGGGATGGGTCCTACGAGCAGTACGTC.